The rows below give T cell receptor beta chains drawn from one sample of a study of CD8+ T cells in alopecia areata. The data were produced by immunoSEQ multiplex PCR, yet TCRdb's version contains in-frame clones alone and is incomplete. The sample carries approximately 210,000 clones, approximately 70% recorded once. The sequences come from CD4+ T cells sorted from blood, collected around week 42, from a patient treated with tofacitinib. These receptors came from a human donor with alopecia areata. Each CDR3 is given with its conserved first and last residue. Fields, in order: V gene, J gene, D gene, clone size, CDR3 DNA, CDR3 protein. A D gene is named only where the DNA matches it firmly. Expanded clones get a size class; other rows say once, few or many, or leave the size out.

v_gene: TRBV29-1; j_gene: TRBJ2-5; d_gene: TRBD2; abundance: .; CDR3nt: TGCAGCGTACCCTCTAGCGGGGGCTGGAGGGAGACCCAGTACTTC; CDR3aa: CSVPSSGGWRETQYF
v_gene: TRBV29-1; j_gene: TRBJ2-5; d_gene: .; abundance: .; CDR3nt: TGCAGCGTTGAATACAGACCAGGGACCCAGTACTTC; CDR3aa: CSVEYRPGTQYF
v_gene: TRBV7-2; j_gene: TRBJ2-7; d_gene: TRBD1; abundance: once; CDR3nt: TGTGCCAGCAGCTTAGCTACAGGGGTCTACGAGCAGTACTTC; CDR3aa: CASSLATGVYEQYF
v_gene: TRBV2; j_gene: TRBJ1-1; d_gene: TRBD1; abundance: .; CDR3nt: TGTGCCAGCACCGAGACAGGGGTTGGCACTGAAGCTTTCTTT; CDR3aa: CASTETGVGTEAFF
v_gene: TRBV7-9; j_gene: TRBJ2-7; d_gene: .; abundance: .; CDR3nt: TGTGCCAGCAGCTTAGCGACGGGACCCGACTACGAGCAGTACTTC; CDR3aa: CASSLATGPDYEQYF
v_gene: TRBV27; j_gene: TRBJ2-7; d_gene: TRBD1; abundance: few; CDR3nt: TGTGCCAGCAGGCTCGGTGGGGGACAGGGTTTCGAGCAGTACTTC; CDR3aa: CASRLGGGQGFEQYF
v_gene: TRBV4-1; j_gene: TRBJ1-2; d_gene: .; abundance: .; CDR3nt: TGCGCCAGCAGCCAAGAGGCGCGATATGGCTACACCTTC; CDR3aa: CASSQEARYGYTF
v_gene: TRBV6-5; j_gene: TRBJ1-2; d_gene: .; abundance: once; CDR3nt: TGTGCCAGCAGCCCCGGACAGTTCTATGGCTACACCTTC; CDR3aa: CASSPGQFYGYTF
v_gene: TRBV6-5; j_gene: TRBJ1-5; d_gene: .; abundance: .; CDR3nt: TGTGCCAGCAGTTACGGGCGTGATCAGCCCCAGCATTTT; CDR3aa: CASSYGRDQPQHF
v_gene: TRBV6-5; j_gene: TRBJ1-5; d_gene: .; abundance: once; CDR3nt: TGTGCCAGTACCTCTCGACGGATTAGCAATCAGCCCCAGCATTTT; CDR3aa: CASTSRRISNQPQHF
v_gene: TRBV5-1; j_gene: TRBJ2-7; d_gene: TRBD1; abundance: .; CDR3nt: TGCGCCAGCAGCCCGGCCGGACAGGGTCTAGTCGGGTACGAGCAGTACTTC; CDR3aa: CASSPAGQGLVGYEQYF
v_gene: TRBV2; j_gene: TRBJ1-1; d_gene: .; abundance: few; CDR3nt: TGTGCCAGCAGCCAGGCACCGAACACTGAAGCTTTCTTT; CDR3aa: CASSQAPNTEAFF
v_gene: TRBV30; j_gene: TRBJ1-5; d_gene: .; abundance: .; CDR3nt: TGTGCCTGGAGCGAAACAGGGAGGATGGGCAATCAGCCCCAGCATTTT; CDR3aa: CAWSETGRMGNQPQHF
v_gene: TRBV29-1; j_gene: TRBJ2-4; d_gene: .; abundance: few; CDR3nt: TGCAGCGTTGAAAGCAAGAACATTCAGTACTTC; CDR3aa: CSVESKNIQYF
v_gene: TRBV9; j_gene: TRBJ2-5; d_gene: TRBD1; abundance: few; CDR3nt: TGTGCCAGCAGCGTTACCCCCGGGACAGGCCAAGAGACCCAGTACTTC; CDR3aa: CASSVTPGTGQETQYF
v_gene: TRBV29-1; j_gene: TRBJ1-2; d_gene: .; abundance: few; CDR3nt: TGCAGCGTTGGGCAGGGAGACGGCTATGGCTACACCTTC; CDR3aa: CSVGQGDGYGYTF
v_gene: TRBV27; j_gene: TRBJ2-6; d_gene: .; abundance: .; CDR3nt: TGTGCCAGCAGTTTCCAAGGGGCCTCTGGGGCCAACGTCCTGACTTTC; CDR3aa: CASSFQGASGANVLTF
v_gene: TRBV4-1; j_gene: TRBJ2-3; d_gene: TRBD2; abundance: .; CDR3nt: TGCGCCAGCAGCCAAGAGGAGGCGGGGGGCTTTGATACGCAGTATTTT; CDR3aa: CASSQEEAGGFDTQYF
v_gene: TRBV15; j_gene: TRBJ2-3; d_gene: .; abundance: .; CDR3nt: TGTGCCACCAGCAGGGACAGATCAGATACGCAGTATTTT; CDR3aa: CATSRDRSDTQYF
v_gene: TRBV7-6; j_gene: TRBJ2-7; d_gene: .; abundance: few; CDR3nt: TGTGCCAGCAGCCCCCGCCCGAGCTCAGGCTCCTACGAGCAGTACTTC; CDR3aa: CASSPRPSSGSYEQYF
v_gene: TRBV29-1; j_gene: TRBJ1-2; d_gene: .; abundance: .; CDR3nt: TGCAGCGTTGAACAGGCAAATGGCTACACCTTC; CDR3aa: CSVEQANGYTF
v_gene: TRBV30; j_gene: TRBJ1-1; d_gene: .; abundance: .; CDR3nt: TGTGCCTGGGAATACACTGAAGCTTTCTTT; CDR3aa: CAWEYTEAFF
v_gene: TRBV2; j_gene: TRBJ2-7; d_gene: .; abundance: few; CDR3nt: TGTGCCAGCAGTTGGACCTCAGTGTACGAGCAGTACTTC; CDR3aa: CASSWTSVYEQYF
v_gene: TRBV30; j_gene: TRBJ2-1; d_gene: .; abundance: .; CDR3nt: TGTGCCTGGAGTGTAGGTGCTAGCCCAATCTACAATGAGCAGTTCTTC; CDR3aa: CAWSVGASPIYNEQFF
v_gene: TRBV27; j_gene: TRBJ2-1; d_gene: TRBD1; abundance: once; CDR3nt: TGTGCCAGCAGTTTGCCCCCGGGACAGGGAAACACCTACAATGAGCAGTTCTTC; CDR3aa: CASSLPPGQGNTYNEQFF
v_gene: TRBV30; j_gene: TRBJ1-2; d_gene: .; abundance: .; CDR3nt: TGTGCCTGCGCCAACGAGAAAGGCTACACCTTC; CDR3aa: CACANEKGYTF
v_gene: TRBV5-1; j_gene: TRBJ2-1; d_gene: .; abundance: .; CDR3nt: TGCGCCAGCAGCCCTCCGGCGGCGAGCTCCTACAATGAGCAGTTCTTC; CDR3aa: CASSPPAASSYNEQFF
v_gene: TRBV27; j_gene: TRBJ2-6; d_gene: .; abundance: .; CDR3nt: TGTGCCAGCAGTTTCGACTCTGGGGCCAACGTCCTGACTTTC; CDR3aa: CASSFDSGANVLTF
v_gene: TRBV5-1; j_gene: TRBJ1-2; d_gene: TRBD1; abundance: .; CDR3nt: TGCGCCAGCAGCTTCGGACAGGGCGAATTCACCTTC; CDR3aa: CASSFGQGEFTF
v_gene: TRBV11-2; j_gene: TRBJ2-3; d_gene: .; abundance: .; CDR3nt: TGTGCCAGCAGCTTAGAGTGGGCAGTACACACAGATACGCAGTATTTT; CDR3aa: CASSLEWAVHTDTQYF
v_gene: TRBV14; j_gene: TRBJ1-1; d_gene: .; abundance: .; CDR3nt: TGTGCCAGCAGCCAGCTGGGGGGGGCTGAAGCTTTCTTT; CDR3aa: CASSQLGGAEAFF